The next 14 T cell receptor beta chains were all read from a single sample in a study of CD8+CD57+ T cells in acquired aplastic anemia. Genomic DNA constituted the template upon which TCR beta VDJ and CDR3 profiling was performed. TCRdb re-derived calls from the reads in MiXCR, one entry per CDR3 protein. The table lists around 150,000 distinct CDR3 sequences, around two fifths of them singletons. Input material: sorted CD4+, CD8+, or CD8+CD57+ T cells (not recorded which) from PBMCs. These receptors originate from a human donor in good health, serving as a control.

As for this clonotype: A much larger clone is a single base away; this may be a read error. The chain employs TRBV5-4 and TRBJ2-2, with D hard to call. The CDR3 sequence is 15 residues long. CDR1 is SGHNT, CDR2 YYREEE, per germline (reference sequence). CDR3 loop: CAGSQTPANTGELFF. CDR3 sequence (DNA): TGTGCCGGCAGCCAAACGCCTGCGAACACCGGGGAGCTGTTTTTT.

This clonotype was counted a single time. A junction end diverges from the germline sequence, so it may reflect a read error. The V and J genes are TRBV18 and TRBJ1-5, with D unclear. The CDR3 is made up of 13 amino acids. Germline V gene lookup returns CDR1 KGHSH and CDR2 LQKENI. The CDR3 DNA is TGTGCCAGCGCCATCGTGCTAAATCGGCCCCAGCATTTT. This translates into CASAIVLNRPQHF.

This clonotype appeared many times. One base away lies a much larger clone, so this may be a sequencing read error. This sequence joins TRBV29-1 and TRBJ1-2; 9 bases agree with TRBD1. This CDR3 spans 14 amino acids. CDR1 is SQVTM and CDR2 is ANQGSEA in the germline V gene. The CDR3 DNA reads TGCAGCGCCTCAAGGACAGGGGAGGGACATGGCTACGCCTTC. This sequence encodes CSASRTGEGHGYAF.

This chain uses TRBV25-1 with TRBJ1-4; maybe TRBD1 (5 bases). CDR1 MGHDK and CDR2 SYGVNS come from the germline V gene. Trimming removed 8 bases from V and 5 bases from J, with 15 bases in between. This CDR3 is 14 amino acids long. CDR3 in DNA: TGTGCCAGCGGGGGGAGCTCCTACAATGAAAAACTGTTTTTT. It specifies CASGGSSYNEKLFF.

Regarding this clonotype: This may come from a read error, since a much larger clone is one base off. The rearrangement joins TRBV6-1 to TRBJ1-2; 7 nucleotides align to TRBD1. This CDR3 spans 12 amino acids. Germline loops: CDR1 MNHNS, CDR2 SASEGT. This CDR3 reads CASSQGELGYAF. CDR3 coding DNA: TGTGCCAGCAGTCAGGGGGAACTCGGCTACGCCTTC.

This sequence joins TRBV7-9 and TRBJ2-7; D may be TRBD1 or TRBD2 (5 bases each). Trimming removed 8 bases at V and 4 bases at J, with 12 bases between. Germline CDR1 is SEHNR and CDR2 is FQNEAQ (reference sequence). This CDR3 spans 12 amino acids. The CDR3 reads CASVQGEYEQYF. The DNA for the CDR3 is TGTGCCAGCGTCCAGGGAGAATACGAGCAGTACTTC.

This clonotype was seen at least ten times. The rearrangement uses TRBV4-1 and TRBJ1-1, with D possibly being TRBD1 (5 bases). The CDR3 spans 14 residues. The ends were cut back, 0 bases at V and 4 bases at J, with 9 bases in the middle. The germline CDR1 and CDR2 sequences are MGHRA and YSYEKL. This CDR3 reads CASSQEPGRTEAFF. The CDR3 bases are TGCGCCAGCAGCCAAGAGCCAGGGCGCACTGAAGCTTTCTTT.

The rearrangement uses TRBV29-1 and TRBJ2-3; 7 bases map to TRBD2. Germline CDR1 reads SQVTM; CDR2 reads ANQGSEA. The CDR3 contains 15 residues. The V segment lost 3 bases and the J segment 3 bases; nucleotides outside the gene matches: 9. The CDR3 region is CSVDGWAGVTDTQYF. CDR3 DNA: TGCAGCGTTGACGGGTGGGCGGGAGTGACAGATACGCAGTATTTT.

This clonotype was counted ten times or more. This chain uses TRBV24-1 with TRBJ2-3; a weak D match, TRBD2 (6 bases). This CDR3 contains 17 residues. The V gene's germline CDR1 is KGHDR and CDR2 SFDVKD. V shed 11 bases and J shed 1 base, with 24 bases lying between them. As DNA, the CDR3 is TGTGCCAGCCGGGGGAGACAGTTGGTTTCCCGCACAGATACGCAGTATTTT. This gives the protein CASRGRQLVSRTDTQYF.

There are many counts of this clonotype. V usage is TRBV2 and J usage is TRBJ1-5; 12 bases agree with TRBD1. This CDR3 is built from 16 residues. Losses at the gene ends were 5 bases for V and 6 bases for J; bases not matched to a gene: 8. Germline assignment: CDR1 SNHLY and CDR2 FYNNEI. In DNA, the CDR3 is TGTGCCAGCAGTCCCGGGACAGGGGGCTATGGTCAGCCCCAGCATTTT. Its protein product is CASSPGTGGYGQPQHF.

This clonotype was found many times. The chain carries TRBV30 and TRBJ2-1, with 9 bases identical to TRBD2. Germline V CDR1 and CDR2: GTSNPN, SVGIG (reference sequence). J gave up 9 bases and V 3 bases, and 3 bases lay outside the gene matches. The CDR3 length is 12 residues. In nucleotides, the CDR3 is TGTGCCTGGAGGGTAGCGGGAGTTGAGCAGTTCTTC. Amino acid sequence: CAWRVAGVEQFF.

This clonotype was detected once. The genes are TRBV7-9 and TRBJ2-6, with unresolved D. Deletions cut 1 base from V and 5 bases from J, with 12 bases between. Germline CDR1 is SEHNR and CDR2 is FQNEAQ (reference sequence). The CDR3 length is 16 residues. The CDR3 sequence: CASSLGSGGRANVLTF. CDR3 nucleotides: TGTGCCAGCAGCTTAGGCTCCGGCGGACGGGCCAACGTCCTGACTTTC.

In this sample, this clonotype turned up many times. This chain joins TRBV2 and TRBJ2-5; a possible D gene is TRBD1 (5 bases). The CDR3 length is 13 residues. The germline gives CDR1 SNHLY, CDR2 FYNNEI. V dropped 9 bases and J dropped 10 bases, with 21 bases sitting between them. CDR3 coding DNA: TGTGCCAGAGGGGTGGGTCCTGGGATGGACCAGTACTTC. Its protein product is CARGVGPGMDQYF.

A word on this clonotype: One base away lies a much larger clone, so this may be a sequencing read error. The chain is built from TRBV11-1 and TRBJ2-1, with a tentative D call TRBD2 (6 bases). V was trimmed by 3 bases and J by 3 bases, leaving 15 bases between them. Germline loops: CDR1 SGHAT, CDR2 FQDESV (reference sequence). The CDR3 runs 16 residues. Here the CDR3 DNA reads TGTGCCAGCAGCTTGTCTAGCGTGACGCTCTACAATGAGCAGTTCTTC. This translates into CASSLSSVTLYNEQFF.